This T cell receptor beta chain was retrieved from a study of T-cell memory formation after mild COVID-19. The study, taken as a whole, reports: In second-wave clones peaking day 37, SARS-CoV-2 specificity remained unconfirmed.

Constant-segment primers and 5'RACE yielded cDNA libraries for TCR alpha and TCR beta, each carrying sample barcodes and UMIs. TCRdb called the 5' RACE reads again in MiXCR, with one record for every CDR3 protein. The sample records 470,000 or so distinct CDR3 sequences, approximately 19% being singletons. This CDR3 contains 15 residues. About this clonotype itself: Its specificity is unknown.

This clonotype originated in a man aged 18 to 29 who had mild COVID-19 (a few samples of this study predate the infection). Cell type and time point are not known. Sequencing input: PBMCs or a T cell subset sorted from them (not recorded which). This rearrangement joins TRBV21-1 to TRBJ1-1; the table's D call TRBD1 went unverified against the DNA. TRBV21-1 is classified as a pseudogene. CDR3 sequence reads: CASIDDREGNTEAFF. CDR3 DNA: TGTGCCAGCATCGATGACAGGGAAGGGAACACTGAAGCTTTCTTT.